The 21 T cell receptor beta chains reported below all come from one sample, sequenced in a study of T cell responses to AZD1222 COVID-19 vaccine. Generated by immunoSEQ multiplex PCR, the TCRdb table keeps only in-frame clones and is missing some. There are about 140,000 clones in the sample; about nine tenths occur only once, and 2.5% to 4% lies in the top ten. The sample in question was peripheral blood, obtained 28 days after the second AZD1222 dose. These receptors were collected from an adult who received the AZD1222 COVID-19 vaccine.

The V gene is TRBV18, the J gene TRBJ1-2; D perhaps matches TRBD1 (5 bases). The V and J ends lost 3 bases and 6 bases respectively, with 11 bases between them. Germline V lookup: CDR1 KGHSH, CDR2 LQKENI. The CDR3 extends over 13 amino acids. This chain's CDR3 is CASSPQGRNGYTF. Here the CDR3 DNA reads TGTGCCAGCTCACCTCAGGGAAGAAATGGCTACACCTTC.

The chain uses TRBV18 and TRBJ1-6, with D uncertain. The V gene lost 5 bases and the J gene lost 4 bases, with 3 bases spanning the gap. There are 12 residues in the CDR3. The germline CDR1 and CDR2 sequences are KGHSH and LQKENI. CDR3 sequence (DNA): TGTGCCAGCTCAGCGTATAATTCACCCCTCCACTTT. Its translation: CASSAYNSPLHF.

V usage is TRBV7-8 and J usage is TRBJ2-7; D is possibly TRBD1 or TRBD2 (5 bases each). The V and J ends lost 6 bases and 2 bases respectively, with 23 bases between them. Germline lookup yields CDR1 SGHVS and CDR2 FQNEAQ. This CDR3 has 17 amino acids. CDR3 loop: CASSLPRTVGVAYEQYF. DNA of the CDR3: TGTGCCAGCAGTCTCCCCCGAACAGTGGGGGTGGCCTACGAGCAGTACTTC.

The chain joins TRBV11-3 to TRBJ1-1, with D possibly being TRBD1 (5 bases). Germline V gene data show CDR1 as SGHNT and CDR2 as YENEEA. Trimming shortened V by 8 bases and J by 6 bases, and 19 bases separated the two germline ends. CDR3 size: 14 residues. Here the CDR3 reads CASSGRGGAAEAFF. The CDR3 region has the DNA TGTGCCAGCTCCGGCCGGGGCGGGGCCGCTGAAGCTTTCTTT.

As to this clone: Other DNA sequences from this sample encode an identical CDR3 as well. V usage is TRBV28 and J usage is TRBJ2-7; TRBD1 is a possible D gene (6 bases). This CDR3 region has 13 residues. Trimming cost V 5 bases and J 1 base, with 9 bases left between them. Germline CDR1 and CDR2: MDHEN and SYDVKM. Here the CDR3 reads CASSPGQSYEQYF. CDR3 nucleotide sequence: TGTGCCAGCAGTCCTGGACAGTCCTACGAGCAGTACTTC.

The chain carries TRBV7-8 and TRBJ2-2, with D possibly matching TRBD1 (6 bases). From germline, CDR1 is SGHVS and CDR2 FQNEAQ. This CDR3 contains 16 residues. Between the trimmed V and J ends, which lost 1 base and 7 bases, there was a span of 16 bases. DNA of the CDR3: TGTGCCAGCAGCTTAGTCTCGGCAGGGGTTCTCGGGGAGCTGTTTTTT. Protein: CASSLVSAGVLGELFF.

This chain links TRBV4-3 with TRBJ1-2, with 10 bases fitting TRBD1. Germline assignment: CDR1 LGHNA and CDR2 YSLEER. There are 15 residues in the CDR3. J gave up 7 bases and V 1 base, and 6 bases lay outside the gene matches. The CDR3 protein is CASSQGAGTGVGYTF. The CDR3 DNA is TGCGCCAGCAGCCAAGGAGCCGGGACAGGGGTTGGCTACACCTTC.

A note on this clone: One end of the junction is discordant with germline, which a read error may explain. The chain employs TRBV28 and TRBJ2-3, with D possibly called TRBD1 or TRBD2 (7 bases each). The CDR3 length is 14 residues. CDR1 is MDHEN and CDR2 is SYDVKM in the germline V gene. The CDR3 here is CASQAGDSKDTQYF. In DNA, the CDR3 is TGTGCCAGCCAGGCGGGGGACAGCAAAGATACGCAGTATTTT.

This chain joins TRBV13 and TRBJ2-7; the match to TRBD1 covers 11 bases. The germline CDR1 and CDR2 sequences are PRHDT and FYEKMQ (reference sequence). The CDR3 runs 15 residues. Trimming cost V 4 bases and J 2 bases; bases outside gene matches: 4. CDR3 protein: CASSYWGQGAYEQYF. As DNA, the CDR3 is TGTGCCAGCAGCTACTGGGGACAGGGGGCCTACGAGCAGTACTTC.

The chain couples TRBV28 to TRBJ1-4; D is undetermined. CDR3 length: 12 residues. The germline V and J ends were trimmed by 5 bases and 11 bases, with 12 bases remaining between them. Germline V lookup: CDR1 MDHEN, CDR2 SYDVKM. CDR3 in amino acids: CASSLRGGKLFF. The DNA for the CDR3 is TGTGCCAGCAGTCTCCGTGGAGGGAAACTGTTTTTT. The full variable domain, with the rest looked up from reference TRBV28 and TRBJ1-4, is DVKVTQSSRYLVKRTGEKVFLECVQDMDHENMFWYRQDPGLGLRLIYFSYDVKMKEKGDIPEGYSVSREKKERFSLILESASTNQTSMYLCASSLRGGKLFFGSGTQLSVL.

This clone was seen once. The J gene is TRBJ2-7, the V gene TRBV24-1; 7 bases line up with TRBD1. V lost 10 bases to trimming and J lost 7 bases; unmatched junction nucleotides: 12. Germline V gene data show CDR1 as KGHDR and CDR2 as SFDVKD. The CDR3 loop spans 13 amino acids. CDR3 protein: CATQGQMYGEQYF. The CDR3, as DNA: TGTGCCACTCAGGGACAGATGTACGGGGAGCAGTACTTC.

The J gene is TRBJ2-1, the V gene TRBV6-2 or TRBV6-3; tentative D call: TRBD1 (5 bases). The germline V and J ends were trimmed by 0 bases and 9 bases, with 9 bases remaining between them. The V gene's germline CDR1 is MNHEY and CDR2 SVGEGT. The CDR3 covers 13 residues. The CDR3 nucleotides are TGTGCCAGCAGTTACTCTCTTAGGGGTGAGCAGTTCTTC. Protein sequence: CASSYSLRGEQFF.

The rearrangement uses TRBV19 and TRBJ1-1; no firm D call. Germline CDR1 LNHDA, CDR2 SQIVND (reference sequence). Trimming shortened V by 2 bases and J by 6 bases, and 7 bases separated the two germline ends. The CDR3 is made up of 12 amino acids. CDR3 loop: CASSIRGSEAFF. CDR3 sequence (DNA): TGTGCCAGTAGTATACGTGGGTCTGAAGCTTTCTTT.

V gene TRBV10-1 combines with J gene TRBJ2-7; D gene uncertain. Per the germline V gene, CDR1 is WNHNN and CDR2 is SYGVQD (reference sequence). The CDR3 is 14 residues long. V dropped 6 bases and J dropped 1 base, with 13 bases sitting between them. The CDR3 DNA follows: TGCGCCAGCAGCAACAACAGAAATTCCTACGAGCAGTACTTC. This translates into CASSNNRNSYEQYF.

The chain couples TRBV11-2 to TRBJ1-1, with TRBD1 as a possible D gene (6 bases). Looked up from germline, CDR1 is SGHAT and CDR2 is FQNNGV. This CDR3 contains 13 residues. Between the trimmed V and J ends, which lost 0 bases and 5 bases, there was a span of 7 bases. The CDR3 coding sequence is TGTGCCAGCAGCTTAGATAGGGGGACTGAAGCTTTCTTT. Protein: CASSLDRGTEAFF.

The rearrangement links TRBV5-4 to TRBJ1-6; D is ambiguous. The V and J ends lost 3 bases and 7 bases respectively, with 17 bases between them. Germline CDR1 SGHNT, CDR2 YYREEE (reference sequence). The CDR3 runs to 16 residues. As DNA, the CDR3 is TGTGCCAGCAGCTCCCTGATGCCGGGTAAAAATTCACCCCTCCACTTT. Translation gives CASSSLMPGKNSPLHF.

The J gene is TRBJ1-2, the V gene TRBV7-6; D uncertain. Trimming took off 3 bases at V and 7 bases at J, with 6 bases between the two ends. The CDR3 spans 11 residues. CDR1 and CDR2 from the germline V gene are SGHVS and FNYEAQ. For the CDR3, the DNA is TGTGCCAGCAGCTTGTCTGGTGGCTACACCTTC. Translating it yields CASSLSGGYTF. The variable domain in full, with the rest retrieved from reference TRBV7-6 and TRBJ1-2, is GAGVSQSPRYKVTKRGQDVALRCDPISGHVSLYWYRQALGQGPEFLTYFNYEAQQDKSGLPNDRFSAERPEGSISTLTIQRTEQRDSAMYRCASSLSGGYTFGSGTRLTVV.

The CDR3 DNA follows: TGTGCCAGCAGTTATAACGGACAGGGAACAGATACGCAGTATTTT. Its translation is CASSYNGQGTDTQYF. The rearrangement links TRBV6-2 or TRBV6-3 to TRBJ2-3; 8 positions match TRBD1. This CDR3 is 15 amino acids long. CDR1 is MNHEY and CDR2 is SVGEGT in the germline V gene. J lost 3 bases, V lost 3 bases, and 5 bases had no gene match.

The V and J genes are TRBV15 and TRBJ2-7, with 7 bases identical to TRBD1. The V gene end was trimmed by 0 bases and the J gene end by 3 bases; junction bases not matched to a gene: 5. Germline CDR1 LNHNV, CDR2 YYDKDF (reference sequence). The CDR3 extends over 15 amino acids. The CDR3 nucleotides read TGTGCCACCAGCAGAGATTTGGGACAGCTCTACGAGCAGTACTTC. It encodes CATSRDLGQLYEQYF.

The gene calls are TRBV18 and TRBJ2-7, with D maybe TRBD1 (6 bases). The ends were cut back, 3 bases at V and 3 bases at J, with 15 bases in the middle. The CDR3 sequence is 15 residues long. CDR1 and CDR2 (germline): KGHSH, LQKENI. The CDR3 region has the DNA TGTGCCAGCTCACCTCCCAACAGGGATCTCTACGAGCAGTACTTC. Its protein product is CASSPPNRDLYEQYF.

The CDR3 loop reads CASSSHGRGRTEAFF. For the CDR3, the DNA is TGTGCCAGCAGTTCCCACGGCAGGGGGAGGACTGAAGCTTTCTTT. This rearrangement joins TRBV28 to TRBJ1-1; 7 positions agree with TRBD1. Trimming took 4 bases from V and 5 from J; bases not matched to a gene: 10. Per the germline V gene, CDR1 is MDHEN and CDR2 is SYDVKM. The CDR3 is 15 residues long.